The clone carrying this T cell receptor beta chain counts as medium-sized. V lost 3 bases to trimming and J lost 5 bases, with 13 bases between them. Germline assignment: CDR1 SNHLY and CDR2 FYNNEI. There are 14 residues in the CDR3. The table came from immunoSEQ multiplex PCR; TCRdb's copy has only in-frame clones and leaves some out. The table has tens of thousands of clones, about 90% seen once; the top ten hold approximately 16%. The data are from a study of PD-L1 blockade in urothelial cancer. The rearrangement uses TRBV2 and TRBJ1-1; possibly TRBD1 for D (6 bases). The sequenced sample was PBMCs, obtained around atezolizumab (anti-PD-L1) treatment. The clonotype comes from a man between 60 and 75 years old with urothelial cancer. DNA of the CDR3: TGTGCCAGCAGTGACCGGCAGGGGTGGACTGAAGCTTTCTTT. Residues: CASSDRQGWTEAFF.